These T cell receptor beta chains were read from a single sample in a study of blood T cell repertoires in COVID-19. The table came from immunoSEQ multiplex PCR; TCRdb's copy has only in-frame clones and leaves some out. The sample consists of about 23,000 clones, about 82% of them appearing once. What was sequenced was peripheral blood. Receptor source: a human donor with active COVID-19. The donor label of this sample is uncertain. Both conserved end residues are part of each CDR3. D genes are given only for firm matches. Only some rows state a clone size, as once, few, many or a class for expanded clones.

NA | TRBJ1-6 | TRBV30 | once | CAWSVLPGILPLHF | TGTGCCTGGAGTGTACTCCCAGGGATTTTACCCCTCCACTTT
TRBD1 | TRBJ2-2 | TRBV5-1 | once | CASSKGTGGETGELFF | TGCGCCAGCAGCAAGGGGACAGGGGGCGAGACCGGGGAGCTGTTTTTT
NA | TRBJ2-5 | TRBV5-1 | once | CASSLGGTQRQETQYF | TGCGCCAGCAGCTTGGGAGGGACTCAAAGGCAAGAGACCCAGTACTTC
TRBD2 | TRBJ2-3 | TRBV7-3 | NA | CASSLGRGPDTQYF | TGTGCCAGCAGCCTCGGGAGGGGCCCAGATACGCAGTATTTT
NA | TRBJ2-6 | TRBV7-2 | NA | CASSLASGSGANVLTF | TGTGCCAGCAGCTTAGCATCAGGGTCTGGGGCCAACGTCCTGACTTTC
NA | TRBJ2-1 | TRBV19 | once | CASSIPLRWQFF | TGTGCCAGTAGTATCCCCTTGCGTTGGCAGTTCTTC
NA | TRBJ1-1 | TRBV12-3/TRBV12-4 | NA | CASSLVVEAFF | TGTGCCAGCAGTTTAGTTGTAGAAGCTTTCTTT
NA | TRBJ2-5 | TRBV18 | NA | CASSPEEETQYF | TGTGCCAGCTCCCCGGAGGAGGAGACCCAGTACTTC
NA | TRBJ1-6 | TRBV19 | NA | CASSYPLGGNSPLHF | TGTGCCAGTAGTTACCCACTAGGGGGTAATTCACCCCTCCACTTT
TRBD2 | TRBJ2-3 | TRBV9 | NA | CASSVGGAGGPDTQYF | TGTGCCAGCAGCGTAGGAGGGGCGGGAGGGCCAGATACGCAGTATTTT
TRBD1 | TRBJ2-1 | TRBV12-3/TRBV12-4 | NA | CASSLQGQGEQFF | TGTGCCAGCAGTCTACAGGGACAGGGTGAGCAGTTCTTC
TRBD1 | TRBJ2-7 | TRBV11-2 | NA | CASSGDRGYGQYF | TGTGCCAGCAGCGGGGACAGGGGTTACGGGCAGTACTTC
NA | TRBJ2-2 | TRBV5-8 | few | CASSLAIQGPRGGELFF | TGTGCCAGCAGCTTGGCAATCCAGGGACCCCGGGGGGGGGAGCTGTTTTTT
TRBD1 | TRBJ2-5 | TRBV11-3 | NA | CASSLGEGRGGSFETQYF | TGTGCCAGCAGCTTAGGCGAGGGGAGAGGGGGCTCTTTCGAGACCCAGTACTTC
TRBD1 | TRBJ2-3 | TRBV5-6 | NA | CASSLETGGAGADTQYF | TGTGCCAGCAGCCTAGAGACAGGGGGCGCGGGTGCGGATACGCAGTATTTT
TRBD1 | TRBJ1-1 | TRBV19 | NA | CASREPGQGFSAFF | TGTGCCAGTAGGGAACCGGGACAGGGCTTCTCAGCTTTCTTT
TRBD1 | TRBJ1-1 | TRBV6-4 | once | CASRAGTGGFEAFF | TGTGCCAGCAGGGCCGGGACAGGGGGCTTTGAAGCTTTCTTT
TRBD2 | TRBJ2-3 | TRBV28 | NA | CASSPNPYLAGADTQYF | TGTGCCAGCAGTCCAAATCCCTACCTAGCGGGAGCAGATACGCAGTATTTT
TRBD2 | TRBJ2-7 | TRBV6-2/TRBV6-3 | NA | CASSYPSGRPTNLYEQYF | TGTGCCAGCAGTTACCCCAGCGGGAGGCCCACCAATCTTTACGAGCAGTACTTC
NA | TRBJ2-3 | TRBV2 | NA | CASSGGSTDTQYF | TGTGCCAGCAGTGGCGGTAGCACAGATACGCAGTATTTT
NA | TRBJ1-4 | TRBV18 | NA | CASSPAGNKNEKLFF | TGTGCCAGCTCACCGGCGGGGAATAAAAATGAAAAACTGTTTTTT
NA | TRBJ2-1 | TRBV5-6 | NA | CASSFINEQFF | TGTGCCAGCAGCTTTATAAATGAGCAGTTCTTC
TRBD1 | TRBJ1-1 | TRBV5-6 | NA | CASRGGQVPTEAFF | TGTGCCAGCAGAGGGGGACAGGTGCCCACTGAAGCTTTCTTT
TRBD2 | TRBJ2-1 | TRBV6-4 | NA | CASSRLAGSDNEQFF | TGTGCCAGCAGCAGGTTAGCGGGATCCGACAATGAGCAGTTCTTC
NA | TRBJ2-5 | TRBV28 | NA | CASSFSGAETQYF | TGTGCCAGCAGTTTCAGTGGAGCAGAGACCCAGTACTTC
NA | TRBJ2-5 | TRBV28 | NA | CASSPALIGGETQYF | TGTGCCAGCAGCCCCGCATTGATCGGGGGAGAGACCCAGTACTTC
TRBD1 | TRBJ1-2 | TRBV5-4 | NA | CASSLSGQGAFGYTF | TGTGCCAGCAGCTTGTCGGGACAGGGGGCCTTTGGCTACACCTTC
TRBD1 | TRBJ2-3 | TRBV28 | NA | CASSPWDRGTDTQYF | TGTGCCAGCAGTCCGTGGGACAGGGGCACAGATACGCAGTATTTT
TRBD1 | TRBJ2-3 | TRBV5-1 | few | CASSWTGESSTDTQYF | TGCGCCAGCAGCTGGACAGGGGAGAGTTCGACAGATACGCAGTATTTT
NA | TRBJ2-4 | TRBV15 | NA | CATSRGWGPEAKNIQYF | TGTGCCACCAGCAGAGGCTGGGGGCCCGAAGCCAAAAACATTCAGTACTTC
TRBD2 | TRBJ2-7 | TRBV4-1 | NA | CASSQEAGTSGAEQYF | TGCGCCAGCAGCCAAGAAGCCGGGACTAGCGGGGCCGAGCAGTACTTC
NA | TRBJ1-5 | TRBV28 | NA | CASRRDRISNQPQHF | TGTGCCAGCAGACGTGACAGAATTAGCAATCAGCCCCAGCATTTT
TRBD2 | TRBJ2-5 | TRBV20-1 | NA | CSASTGTSSQETQYF | TGCAGTGCTAGTACAGGGACTAGCTCCCAAGAGACCCAGTACTTC
TRBD1 | TRBJ2-1 | TRBV18 | NA | CATQGQVNYNEQFF | TGTGCCACCCAGGGACAGGTAAACTACAATGAGCAGTTCTTC
NA | TRBJ1-1 | TRBV3-1/TRBV3-2 | NA | CASSQSQSEAFF | TGTGCCAGCAGCCAAAGTCAGTCAGAAGCTTTCTTT
TRBD2 | TRBJ2-7 | TRBV5-6 | NA | CASSITSGPSYEQYF | TGTGCCAGCAGCATTACTAGCGGGCCGTCCTACGAGCAGTACTTC
NA | TRBJ1-3 | TRBV5-4 | NA | CASTFGGASGNTIYF | TGTGCCAGCACCTTTGGGGGGGCTTCTGGAAACACCATATATTTT
TRBD2 | TRBJ2-5 | TRBV2 | NA | CASSYKRGQETQYF | TGTGCCAGCAGCTACAAGCGGGGGCAAGAGACCCAGTACTTC
NA | TRBJ2-3 | TRBV7-3 | NA | CASSLIGSSTDTQYF | TGTGCCAGCAGCTTAATTGGCAGTAGCACAGATACGCAGTATTTT
NA | TRBJ2-7 | TRBV3-1/TRBV3-2 | medium-sized | CASSLDSYEQYF | TGTGCCAGCAGTCTAGACAGCTACGAGCAGTACTTC
TRBD2 | TRBJ2-6 | TRBV24-1 | NA | CATRCDQREARSSLGANVLTF | TGTGCCACCAGGTGCGACCAGCGGGAGGCTAGATCCTCTCTGGGGGCCAACGTCCTGACTTTC
NA | TRBJ2-2 | TRBV27 | NA | CASSAQYTGELFF | TGTGCCAGCAGTGCACAGTACACCGGGGAGCTGTTTTTT
TRBD1 | TRBJ1-3 | TRBV7-9 | few | CASSLDRDRAGNTIYF | TGTGCCAGCAGCTTAGACCGGGACAGGGCTGGAAACACCATATATTTT
TRBD1 | TRBJ1-4 | TRBV6-5 | NA | CASRLDRANEKLFF | TGTGCCAGCAGATTGGACAGGGCTAATGAAAAACTGTTTTTT
NA | TRBJ2-7 | TRBV6-5 | NA | CASRISYDRLYEQYF | TGTGCCAGCAGGATTTCTTACGACAGGCTCTACGAGCAGTACTTC
NA | TRBJ2-3 | TRBV11-2 | NA | CASTPSTDTQYF | TGTGCCAGCACCCCGAGTACGGATACGCAGTATTTT